This T cell receptor (beta chain) was profiled in a study of cytomegalovirus exposure and HLA in healthy donors. General study points: Despite most TCR sequences being rare, some public TCRs occurred in many donors. It was confirmed in vitro that three of the CMV-associated chains were specific for CMV antigens.

Here immunoSEQ multiplex PCR was the method, and the copy in TCRdb shows in-frame clones only, minus some. The sample consists of 200,000 or so clones, around 90% of them appearing once. Details on this clone: Its target is unknown.

The CDR3 covers 20 residues. Per the germline V gene, CDR1 is SGDLS and CDR2 is YYNGEE. V was pared by 6 bases and J by 4 bases, with 22 bases of the junction left unmatched. The sequence derives from a woman aged 18 to 35 in good health and CMV-seronegative. The source material was PBMCs. V usage is TRBV9 and J usage is TRBJ2-3, with TRBD1 matching 11 bases. For the CDR3, the DNA is TGTGCCAGCACCCTAAGTCTCCGTAACCTTGGACAGGGGGCCGCAGATACGCAGTATTTT. Translation gives CASTLSLRNLGQGAADTQYF.